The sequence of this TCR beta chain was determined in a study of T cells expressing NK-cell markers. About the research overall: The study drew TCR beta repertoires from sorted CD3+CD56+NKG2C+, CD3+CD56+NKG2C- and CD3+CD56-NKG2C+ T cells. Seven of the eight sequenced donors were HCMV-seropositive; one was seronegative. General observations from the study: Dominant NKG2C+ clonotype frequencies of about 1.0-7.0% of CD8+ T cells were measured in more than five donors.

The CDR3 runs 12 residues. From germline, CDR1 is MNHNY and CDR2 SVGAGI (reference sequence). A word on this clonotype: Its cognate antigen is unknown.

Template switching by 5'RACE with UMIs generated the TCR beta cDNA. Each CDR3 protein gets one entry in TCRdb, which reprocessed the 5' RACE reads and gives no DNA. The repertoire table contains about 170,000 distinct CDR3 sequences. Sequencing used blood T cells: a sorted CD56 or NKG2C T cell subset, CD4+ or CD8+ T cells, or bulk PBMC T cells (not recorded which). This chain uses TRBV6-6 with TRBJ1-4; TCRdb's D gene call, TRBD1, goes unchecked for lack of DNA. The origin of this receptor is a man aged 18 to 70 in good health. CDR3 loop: CASSRDTLGLFF.